Listed here is a single TCR beta chain. Antigen: not known. Generated by immunoSEQ multiplex PCR, the TCRdb table keeps only in-frame clones and is missing some. The profile shows approximately 30,000 clones, roughly nine tenths of them singletons. The CDR3 is made up of 14 amino acids. The ends were cut back, 3 bases at V and 0 bases at J, with 6 bases in the middle. The germline V gene encodes CDR1 MDHEN and CDR2 SYDVKM. This entry is derived from a study of PD-1 blockade in classical Hodgkin lymphoma. Study conclusions and caveats: Compared with healthy donors, newly diagnosed patients reportedly showed lower baseline TCR diversity.

The time point: newly diagnosed, previously untreated cHL patient sample. The chain joins TRBV28 to TRBJ2-1; D gene ambiguous. The specimen was peripheral blood mononuclear cells (PBMCs). The sequence came from a human donor with classical Hodgkin lymphoma. Written as DNA, the CDR3 is TGTGCCAGCAGTTTTGTTAGCTCCTACAATGAGCAGTTCTTC. Translated: CASSFVSSYNEQFF.